The clone carrying this T cell receptor beta chain was recorded many times. What it binds is unknown. Researchers divided each subset's genomic DNA evenly across several immunoSEQ plates. The repertoire was sequenced with immunoSEQ multiplex PCR; TCRdb's copy has only in-frame clones and lacks some. This table has approximately 100,000 clones, about 66% appearing once. This entry comes from a study of shared clonotypes between healthy human individuals. General study results and limits: Owing to a small donor count, the genetic and exposure-history diversity represented was limited. An expected dependence of interdonor clonotype sharing on sequencing depth was noted.

None of the donors, who were healthy HIV-negative adults, had recently had acute infections or vaccinations. Sequencing was performed on memory CD8+ T cells sorted from blood. This sample's subset: CD45RO+ cells pooled with CCR7-negative TemRA cells. The TCR was taken from a woman aged 25 to 39 in good health.

DNA for the CDR3: TGTGCCAGCAGCGGAGACTCCTCGAACACCGGGGAGCTGTTTTTT. Its translation is CASSGDSSNTGELFF. The J gene is TRBJ2-2, the V gene TRBV2; no clear D gene. V shed 6 bases and J shed 0 bases, with 11 bases lying between them. The V gene's germline CDR1 is SNHLY and CDR2 FYNNEI. The CDR3 contains 15 residues.